Listed here are 20 T cell receptor beta chains from one sample, sequenced in a study of blood T cells in healthy people across ages. Through a sample-barcoded 5' primer and a J-beta primer mix, a second PCR was run for roughly 6 to 12 cycles. TCRdb itself ran the 5' RACE reads through MiXCR, one entry per CDR3 protein. This repertoire shows hundreds of thousands of distinct CDR3 sequences, 45% to 65% found once; its top ten account for over 30%. Sequencing was performed on blood. The source of these receptors is a man in his sixties in good health.

This rearrangement joins TRBV10-3 to TRBJ2-6; D is unclear. The CDR3 length is 16 residues. V lost 1 base and J lost 2, with 9 bases in between. Germline lookup yields CDR1 ENHRY and CDR2 SYGVKD. The CDR3 spells CAISEYVNPGANVLTF. The CDR3 DNA reads TGTGCCATCAGTGAGTACGTTAATCCTGGGGCCAACGTCCTGACTTTC.

The chain links TRBV24-1 to TRBJ1-6; no clear D gene. Between the trimmed V and J ends, which lost 10 bases and 0 bases, there was a span of 9 bases. The CDR3 has 14 residues. Germline V gives CDR1 KGHDR, CDR2 SFDVKD. The CDR3 reads CATAASSYNSPLHF. CDR3 DNA sequence: TGTGCCACGGCGGCGAGCTCCTATAATTCACCCCTCCACTTT.

Concerning this clonotype itself: The junction departs from the called germline gene at one end, perhaps through a read error. The V call is TRBV5-5, the J call TRBJ2-1, with TRBD1 matching 9 bases. Germline V gene lookup returns CDR1 SGHKS and CDR2 YYEKEE (reference sequence). CDR3 length: 16 amino acids. CDR3 loop: CASSGGTGSTYSEQFF. In DNA, the CDR3 is TGTGCCAGCAGCGGAGGGACAGGGTCGACCTACAGTGAGCAGTTCTTC.

To note about this clonotype: The junction departs from germline at one end; a sequencing error may be responsible. J is TRBJ2-3 and V is TRBV5-6; D ambiguous. CDR1 is SGHDT and CDR2 is YYEEEE in the germline V gene. The CDR3 has 16 amino acids. CDR3: CASSPGGLPVTDTQYF. CDR3 nucleotides: TGTGCCAGCTCCCCTGGCGGCTTGCCAGTCACAGATACACAGTATTTT.

Only a few counts were recorded for this clonotype. V usage is TRBV28 and J usage is TRBJ1-5; the match to TRBD1 covers 7 bases. CDR1 is MDHEN and CDR2 is SYDVKM in the germline V gene. The CDR3 runs to 13 residues. The J segment lost 10 bases and the V segment lost 5 bases, leaving 8 bases of the junction unmatched. The CDR3 reads CASSPGTERPQHF. In DNA form, the CDR3 reads TGTGCCAGCAGTCCCGGGACAGAGCGTCCCCAGCATTTT.

This clonotype was picked up a small number of times. The chain joins TRBV20-1 to TRBJ2-5; 8 positions agree with TRBD2. V shed 5 bases, J shed 1 base, and the junction held 3 bases outside the gene matches. The CDR3 runs to 13 residues. Germline V lookup: CDR1 DFQATT, CDR2 SNEGSKA (reference sequence). DNA of the CDR3: TGCAGTGCTGAAACTAGCGGCCAAGAGACCCAGTACTTC. It codes for CSAETSGQETQYF.

This rearrangement joins TRBV28 to TRBJ2-2, with TRBD2 matching over 12 bases. Unmatched junction bases numbered 8, after V lost 5 bases and J lost 7 bases. CDR1 is MDHEN and CDR2 is SYDVKM in the germline V gene. The CDR3 loop spans 16 amino acids. CDR3 sequence reads: CASSPGLAGMGGELFF. CDR3 nucleotide sequence: TGTGCCAGCAGTCCCGGACTAGCGGGGATGGGCGGGGAGCTGTTTTTT.

The chain recombines TRBV24-1 with TRBJ2-1, with 8 bases that match TRBD1. Germline V CDR1 and CDR2: KGHDR, SFDVKD. The CDR3 runs to 12 residues. With V trimmed by 3 bases and J by 13 bases, 4 bases remained unmatched. CDR3 DNA: TGTGCCACCAGTGATCTAGGACAGGGTCAGTTCTTC. This encodes CATSDLGQGQFF.

The V gene is TRBV24-1, the J gene TRBJ2-3, with a weak D call TRBD1 (5 bases). V shed 9 bases and J shed 4 bases, with 13 bases lying between them. This CDR3 comprises 13 residues. Per germline, CDR1 KGHDR and CDR2 SFDVKD. The CDR3 sequence is CATSGQGADTQYF. CDR3 DNA: TGTGCCACCTCCGGGCAGGGCGCAGATACGCAGTATTTT.

This clonotype was picked up a small number of times. The chain has TRBV2 and TRBJ2-5, with D uncertain. CDR3 length: 14 amino acids. Germline lookup yields CDR1 SNHLY and CDR2 FYNNEI. V lost 7 bases, J lost 0 bases, and 12 bases lay in between. The CDR3 reads CASKSAGHQETQYF. Here the CDR3 DNA reads TGTGCCAGCAAATCGGCAGGCCACCAAGAGACCCAGTACTTC.

This chain joins TRBV29-1 and TRBJ1-4; 9 bases agree with TRBD1. Trimming removed 0 bases from V and 8 bases from J; junction bases left unmatched: 7. CDR1 and CDR2 from the germline V gene are SQVTM and ANQGSEA. This CDR3 spans 15 amino acids. CDR3 nucleotide sequence: TGCAGCGTTGAAGAAGGAGCGGACAGGGGAGAAAAACTGTTTTTT. Its translation: CSVEEGADRGEKLFF.

The chain joins TRBV6-1 to TRBJ1-2; 7 bases are a match to TRBD1. CDR1 and CDR2 from the germline V gene are MNHNS and SASEGT. J was trimmed by 3 bases and V by 5 bases; bases with no gene match: 9. This CDR3 is 15 amino acids long. The CDR3 region has the DNA TGTGCCAGCAGTCCCGGGAGACAGGGACACTATGGCTACACCTTC. Amino acid sequence: CASSPGRQGHYGYTF.

J is TRBJ1-5 and V is TRBV20-1; TRBD1 is a possible D gene (6 bases). The CDR3 covers 13 residues. Trimming took off 0 bases at V and 7 bases at J, with 10 bases between the two ends. Per germline, CDR1 DFQATT and CDR2 SNEGSKA (reference sequence). CDR3 coding DNA: TGCAGTGCTAGAGAAACAGGGAAGCAGCCCCAGCATTTT. The encoded protein is CSARETGKQPQHF.

The rearrangement links TRBV11-2 to TRBJ2-1; D gene ambiguous. The V end was cut by 7 bases, the J end by 6 bases, with 13 bases between. CDR3 size: 13 residues. Germline-derived CDR1 and CDR2 are SGHAT and FQNNGV. CDR3 residues: CASIPPGSNEQFF. The CDR3 DNA follows: TGTGCCAGCATACCACCAGGTTCCAATGAGCAGTTCTTC.

This clonotype has just a few counts. The chain uses TRBV10-3 and TRBJ2-7; the D is unclear. Germline V lookup: CDR1 ENHRY, CDR2 SYGVKD. The CDR3 is 15 residues long. The V and J ends lost 0 bases and 0 bases respectively, with 9 bases between them. The CDR3 DNA is TGTGCCATCAGTGAGTCGATGGGCAGCTCCTACGAGCAGTACTTC. It is translated as CAISESMGSSYEQYF.

The gene calls are TRBV7-2 and TRBJ2-5, with 8 positions matching TRBD1. With V trimmed by 6 bases and J by 2 bases, 5 bases remained unmatched. This CDR3 is 14 amino acids long. Germline CDR1 SGHTA, CDR2 FQGNSA. The CDR3 DNA follows: TGTGCCAGCAGTTATAACAGGGGGCAAGAGACCCAGTACTTC. Amino acids: CASSYNRGQETQYF.

The CDR3 DNA is TGCGCCAGCAGCTTGGCCAAAAAAACAGGGATGGAGACCCAGTACTTC. Residues: CASSLAKKTGMETQYF. The chain joins TRBV5-1 to TRBJ2-5, with a possible D match to TRBD1 (6 bases). The CDR3 is 16 residues long. V shed 0 bases and J shed 5 bases, with 17 bases lying between them. Germline V CDR1 and CDR2: SGHRS, YFSETQ.

This chain uses TRBV12-3 or TRBV12-4 with TRBJ2-7; D gene ambiguous. This CDR3 has 12 residues. Between the trimmed V and J ends, which lost 4 bases and 3 bases, there was a span of 7 bases. The CDR3 coding sequence is TGTGCCAGCAGTTGGAGTGGCTACGAGCAGTACTTC. It translates to CASSWSGYEQYF.

This chain links TRBV24-1 with TRBJ2-3; TRBD1 or TRBD2 may be the D gene (5 bases each). The length of the CDR3 is 19 residues. Germline assignment: CDR1 KGHDR and CDR2 SFDVKD. Trimming removed 5 bases from V and 2 bases from J, with 25 bases in between. DNA for the CDR3: TGTGCCACCAGTGGCGTGGGATGGCTTAAGGGACCCTCCACAGATACGCAGTATTTT. Translating gives CATSGVGWLKGPSTDTQYF.

This chain uses TRBV21-1 with TRBJ1-1; the table's D call TRBD1 went unverified against the DNA. TRBV21-1 is marked as a pseudogene. The CDR3 is 16 residues long. DNA for the CDR3: TGTGCCAGCAGCAAAGCGAGGACAGGGCCGAACACTGAAGCTTTCTTT. The encoded protein is CASSKARTGPNTEAFF.